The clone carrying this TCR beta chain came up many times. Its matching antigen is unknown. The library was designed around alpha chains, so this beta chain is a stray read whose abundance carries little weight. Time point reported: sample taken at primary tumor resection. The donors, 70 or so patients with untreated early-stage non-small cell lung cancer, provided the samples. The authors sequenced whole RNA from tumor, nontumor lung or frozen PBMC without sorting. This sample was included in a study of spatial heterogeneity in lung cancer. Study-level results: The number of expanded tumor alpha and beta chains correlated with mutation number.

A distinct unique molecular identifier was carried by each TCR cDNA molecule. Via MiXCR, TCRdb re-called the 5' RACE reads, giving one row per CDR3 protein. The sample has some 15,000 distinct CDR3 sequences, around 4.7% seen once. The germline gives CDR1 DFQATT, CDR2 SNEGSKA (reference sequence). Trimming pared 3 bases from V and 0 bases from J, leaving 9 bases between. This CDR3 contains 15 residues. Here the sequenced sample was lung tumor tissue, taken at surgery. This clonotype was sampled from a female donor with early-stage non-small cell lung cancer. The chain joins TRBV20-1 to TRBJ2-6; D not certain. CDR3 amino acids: CSARDRFSGANVLTF. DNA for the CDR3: TGCAGTGCTAGGGATCGGTTCTCTGGGGCCAACGTCCTGACTTTC.